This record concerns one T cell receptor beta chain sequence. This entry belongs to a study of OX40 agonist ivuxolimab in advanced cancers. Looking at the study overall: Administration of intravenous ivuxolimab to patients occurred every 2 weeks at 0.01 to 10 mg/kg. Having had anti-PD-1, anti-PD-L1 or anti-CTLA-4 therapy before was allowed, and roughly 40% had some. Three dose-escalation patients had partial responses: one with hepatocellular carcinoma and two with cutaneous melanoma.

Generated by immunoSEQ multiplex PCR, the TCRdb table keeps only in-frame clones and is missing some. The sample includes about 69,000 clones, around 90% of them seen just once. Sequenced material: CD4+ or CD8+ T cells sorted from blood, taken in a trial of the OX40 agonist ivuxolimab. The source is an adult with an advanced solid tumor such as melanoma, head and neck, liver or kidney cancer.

DNA of the CDR3: TGCAGCGTTGAACCAAGGCATCTAGCGGGAGGTGGGAATGAGCAGTTCTTC. Protein product: CSVEPRHLAGGGNEQFF. This rearrangement joins TRBV29-1 to TRBJ2-1; 11 bases fit TRBD2. The CDR3 length is 17 residues. The V and J ends lost 2 bases and 7 bases, in that order; junction bases with no gene match: 13. Germline V gene lookup returns CDR1 SQVTM and CDR2 ANQGSEA.